The 26 T cell receptor beta chains given below trace back to one sample, sequenced in a study of neurological immune-mediated disorders. MiXCR was run by TCRdb on the 5' RACE reads, yielding one entry per CDR3 protein. The sample has tens of thousands of distinct CDR3 sequences, over 3.5% seen once; the top ten hold roughly 2%. The sample comprised CD4+ T cells from blood. These receptors were taken from a woman aged 35 to 49 with multiple sclerosis.

This clonotype was recorded at least ten times. This chain uses TRBV10-3 with TRBJ2-2; 8 positions match TRBD1. Germline CDR1 reads ENHRY; CDR2 reads SYGVKD. There are 16 residues in the CDR3. Trimming took 0 bases from V and 4 from J; bases not matched to a gene: 4. The CDR3: CAISESRGLVTGELFF. CDR3 nucleotides: TGTGCCATCAGTGAGTCCAGGGGGCTCGTCACCGGGGAGCTGTTTTTT.

In this sample, this clonotype turned up many times. The chain couples TRBV15 to TRBJ1-5; D is uncertain. The CDR3 spans 15 residues. Per the germline V gene, CDR1 is LNHNV and CDR2 is YYDKDF (reference sequence). V was cut by 0 bases and J by 3 bases, with 9 bases left in between. CDR3 nucleotide sequence: TGTGCCACCAGCAGAGATCGGAGTTTCAATCAGCCCCAGCATTTT. This gives the protein CATSRDRSFNQPQHF.

This clonotype was seen ten or more times. This rearrangement joins TRBV5-6 to TRBJ1-1, with D unclear. The CDR3 consists of 13 residues. The V end was cut by 1 base, the J end by 6 bases, with 10 bases between. Germline CDR1 SGHDT, CDR2 YYEEEE. The CDR3 coding sequence is TGTGCCAGCAGCTTGCCAGGCCTCCCTGAAGCTTTCTTT. Residues: CASSLPGLPEAFF.

This clonotype has a count of ten or more. This chain joins TRBV29-1 and TRBJ2-7; the D gene is possibly TRBD1 (5 bases). The CDR3 runs to 13 residues. Per the germline V gene, CDR1 is SQVTM and CDR2 is ANQGSEA. V lost 7 bases and J 3 bases, leaving 16 bases between the germline ends. The DNA for the CDR3 is TGCAGCGCTCGCCGTGACAGAGGCTACGAGCAGTACTTC. As protein: CSARRDRGYEQYF.

Ten or more counts support this clonotype. The CDR3 DNA reads as TGTGCCAGCAGCCCTAACCGACTGGGAGGGACTAATGAAAAACTGTTTTTT. It translates to CASSPNRLGGTNEKLFF. The chain links TRBV12-3 or TRBV12-4 to TRBJ1-4; the D is unclear. Deletions cut 6 bases from V and 2 bases from J, with 19 bases between. The CDR3 has 17 amino acids.

This sequence joins TRBV5-1 and TRBJ2-7, with 9 bases identical to TRBD1. V lost 5 bases to trimming and J lost 4 bases; unmatched junction nucleotides: 13. In germline, CDR1 is SGHRS, CDR2 YFSETQ. The CDR3 runs 16 residues. CDR3: CASSSLPGTGLYEQYF. DNA of the CDR3: TGCGCCAGCAGTTCTCTACCCGGGACAGGGCTATACGAGCAGTACTTC.

There are many counts of this clonotype. The genes are TRBV5-1 and TRBJ2-7; possibly TRBD2 for D (6 bases). CDR1 is SGHRS and CDR2 is YFSETQ in the germline V gene. Trimming took 5 bases from V and 5 from J, leaving 14 bases between them. This CDR3 spans 13 amino acids. CDR3: CASSNRPGDEQYF. CDR3 nucleotide sequence: TGCGCCAGCAGTAATCGACCGGGAGACGAGCAGTACTTC.

In this sample, this clonotype turned up many times. V usage is TRBV12-3 or TRBV12-4 and J usage is TRBJ2-3, with a weak D call TRBD1 (6 bases). The CDR3 contains 14 residues. V was pared by 6 bases and J by 4 bases, with 14 bases between. The CDR3 coding sequence is TGTGCCAGCAGCCTTTTACAGGGATCAGATACGCAGTATTTT. Encoded protein: CASSLLQGSDTQYF.

This clonotype was counted many times. The V gene is TRBV10-3, the J gene TRBJ2-1, with 7 bases matching TRBD2. The trim removed 0 bases at V and 6 bases at J, leaving 5 bases unmatched. The CDR3 loop spans 15 amino acids. CDR1 and CDR2 from the germline V gene are ENHRY and SYGVKD. Here the CDR3 reads CAISESGGDGNEQFF. CDR3 nucleotides: TGTGCCATCAGTGAGTCGGGAGGGGACGGCAATGAGCAGTTCTTC.

There are many counts of this clonotype. The gene calls are TRBV21-1 and TRBJ1-2. TRBV21-1 is deemed a pseudogene. The CDR3 is 17 amino acids. The CDR3 loop is CASTPKVKGLTNYGYTF. In DNA form, the CDR3 reads TGTGCCAGCACCCCAAAGGTGAAGGGACTCACTAACTATGGCTACACCTTC.

This clonotype was recorded many times. This chain joins TRBV5-1 and TRBJ2-3, with unresolved D. Germline V gene lookup returns CDR1 SGHRS and CDR2 YFSETQ. Trimming removed 1 base at V and 2 bases at J, with 8 bases between. The CDR3 runs to 14 residues. The CDR3 DNA reads as TGCGCCAGCAGCTTGAACGAGGTCACAGATACGCAGTATTTT. It encodes CASSLNEVTDTQYF.

In this sample, this clonotype turned up many times. This chain links TRBV3-1 with TRBJ1-1, with D uncertain. This CDR3 has 14 amino acids. V was shortened by 4 bases and J by 1 base, with 10 bases between the two germline ends. CDR1 is LGHDT and CDR2 is YNNKEL in the germline V gene (reference sequence). The CDR3 bases are TGTGCCAGCAGCCCCCTAGGCGGGAACACTGAAGCTTTCTTT. It translates to CASSPLGGNTEAFF.

In this sample, this clonotype turned up many times. The J gene is TRBJ1-3, the V gene TRBV4-1; D call uncertain. V was clipped by 0 bases and J by 0 bases, with 12 bases between them. In germline, CDR1 is MGHRA, CDR2 YSYEKL. This CDR3 region has 17 residues. The CDR3 region is CASSQDPRANSGNTIYF. The CDR3 DNA reads TGCGCCAGCAGCCAAGATCCTAGGGCCAACTCTGGAAACACCATATATTTT.

This clonotype was counted at least ten times. The chain uses TRBV5-6 and TRBJ1-1; D might be TRBD1 (5 bases). Germline V gene lookup returns CDR1 SGHDT and CDR2 YYEEEE. V lost 1 base and J 8 bases, leaving 6 bases between the germline ends. CDR3 length: 11 residues. The CDR3 loop is CASSLYREAFF. CDR3 nucleotide sequence: TGTGCCAGCAGCTTGTACAGGGAAGCTTTCTTT. The variable domain in full, completed from reference TRBV5-6 and TRBJ1-1, reads DAGVTQSPTHLIKTRGQQVTLRCSPKSGHDTVSWYQQALGQGPQFIFQYYEEEERQRGNFPDRFSGHQFPNYSSELNVNALLLGDSALYLCASSLYREAFFGQGTRLTVV.

This clonotype showed up many times. The chain carries TRBV20-1 and TRBJ1-2, with TRBD1 matching over 8 bases. V lost 4 bases, J lost 6 bases, and 10 bases stayed unmatched. The CDR3 consists of 14 residues. CDR1 is DFQATT and CDR2 is SNEGSKA in the germline V gene (reference sequence). CDR3 protein: CSATNLDRENGYTF. CDR3 DNA: TGCAGTGCTACTAATCTGGACAGGGAAAATGGCTACACCTTC.

This clonotype showed up many times. This chain uses TRBV12-3 or TRBV12-4 with TRBJ1-3; D is perhaps TRBD1 (5 bases). The CDR3 has 14 residues. V was cut by 5 bases and J by 5 bases, with 13 bases left in between. In DNA form, the CDR3 reads TGTGCCAGCAGTCCTACAGGTCTCAGAAACACCATATATTTT. Protein: CASSPTGLRNTIYF.

This clonotype was detected many times. The chain couples TRBV20-1 to TRBJ2-3, with TRBD2 matching 7 bases. J lost 4 bases, V lost 0 bases, and 13 bases had no gene match. This CDR3 has 17 residues. Germline loops: CDR1 DFQATT, CDR2 SNEGSKA (reference sequence). CDR3 loop: CSARDSVGGTAPDTQYF. The CDR3 bases are TGCAGTGCTAGAGATTCCGTGGGGGGGACCGCCCCAGATACGCAGTATTTT.

This clonotype was detected many times. The rearrangement uses TRBV10-3 and TRBJ2-5; 7 bases are a match to TRBD1. The CDR3 contains 16 residues. Trimming cost V 3 bases and J 5 bases; bases outside gene matches: 12. Germline CDR1 reads ENHRY; CDR2 reads SYGVKD. The CDR3 reads CAISDMVSGGRETQYF. The CDR3 DNA follows: TGTGCCATCAGTGATATGGTATCAGGGGGAAGGGAGACCCAGTACTTC.

Many counts were recorded for this clonotype. This chain joins TRBV3-1 and TRBJ2-5; 12 bases align to TRBD2. Germline trimming cut 5 bases from V and 5 bases from J; bases unmatched to any gene: 9. Looked up from germline, CDR1 is LGHDT and CDR2 is YNNKEL (reference sequence). CDR3 length: 16 amino acids. The CDR3 region is CASSMGLAGGPETQYF. CDR3 sequence (DNA): TGTGCCAGCAGCATGGGGCTAGCGGGGGGGCCTGAGACCCAGTACTTC.

This clonotype was detected many times. The chain couples TRBV6-1 to TRBJ2-7, with 7 bases matching TRBD1. Germline lookup yields CDR1 MNHNS and CDR2 SASEGT. The CDR3 extends over 13 amino acids. V shed 2 bases and J 3 bases; nucleotides not matched to a gene: 1. The CDR3: CASSETGVYEQYF. For the CDR3, the DNA is TGTGCCAGCAGTGAAACAGGGGTCTACGAGCAGTACTTC.

This clonotype appeared many times. In DNA form, the CDR3 reads TGTGCCAGCAGCTTAGATCGAACAGGGAATGAGCAGTTCTTC. It specifies CASSLDRTGNEQFF. The chain carries TRBV11-2 and TRBJ2-1, with D possibly matching TRBD1 (6 bases). The CDR3 is 14 residues long. V was pared by 0 bases and J by 7 bases, with 10 bases between. From germline, CDR1 is SGHAT and CDR2 FQNNGV.

This clonotype was counted ten times or more. This sequence joins TRBV15 and TRBJ1-5; D remains ambiguous. The CDR3 loop spans 12 amino acids. Trimming cost V 0 bases and J 6 bases, with 3 bases left between them. Looked up from germline, CDR1 is LNHNV and CDR2 is YYDKDF (reference sequence). The CDR3 protein is CATSRDRQPQHF. The CDR3 DNA reads as TGTGCCACCAGCAGAGATCGTCAGCCCCAGCATTTT. The full variable domain, completed using reference TRBV15 and TRBJ1-5, is DAMVIQNPRYQVTQFGKPVTLSCSQTLNHNVMYWYQQKSSQAPKLLFHYYDKDFNNEADTPDNFQSRRPNTSFCFLDIRSPGLGDTAMYLCATSRDRQPQHFGDGTRLSIL.

This clonotype was observed at least ten times. The V and J genes are TRBV20-1 and TRBJ1-2; possibly TRBD1 for D (6 bases). Trimming shortened V by 0 bases and J by 0 bases, and 14 bases separated the two germline ends. CDR3 length: 16 amino acids. Looked up from germline, CDR1 is DFQATT and CDR2 is SNEGSKA (reference sequence). The CDR3 loop reads CSARDWAGGPNYGYTF. The CDR3, as DNA: TGCAGTGCTAGAGATTGGGCCGGGGGGCCTAACTATGGCTACACCTTC.

This clonotype was seen ten or more times. The chain couples TRBV25-1 to TRBJ2-3, with no clear D. This CDR3 has 13 residues. The germline V and J ends were trimmed by 2 bases and 2 bases, with 5 bases remaining between them. CDR1 and CDR2 from the germline V gene are MGHDK and SYGVNS. The CDR3 here is CASSEGSTDTQYF. CDR3 bases: TGTGCCAGCAGTGAAGGGTCCACAGATACGCAGTATTTT.

There are many counts of this clonotype. The chain is built from TRBV6-6 and TRBJ2-1; D call uncertain. V was pared by 2 bases and J by 7 bases, with 6 bases between. The CDR3 length is 12 residues. Germline-derived CDR1 and CDR2 are MNHNY and SVGAGI (reference sequence). In DNA form, the CDR3 reads TGTGCCAGCAGTTACCAACTTAATGAGCAGTTCTTC. It yields the protein CASSYQLNEQFF.

This clonotype was picked up many times. The chain is built from TRBV10-3 and TRBJ2-3, with 10 bases fitting TRBD2. Per the germline V gene, CDR1 is ENHRY and CDR2 is SYGVKD. V was pared by 5 bases and J by 2 bases, with 1 base of the junction left unmatched. The CDR3 totals 14 residues. In DNA form, the CDR3 reads TGTGCCATCAGTAGCGGGGGGGCCACAGATACGCAGTATTTT. Its protein is CAISSGGATDTQYF.